Below, 9 T cell receptor beta chains from the same sample are listed, as sequenced in a study of human T cells and chemical hapten exposure. Documented time point: pre-sensitization, week 0. Treatment meaning: therapeutic diphenylcyclopropenone sensitization with weekly scalp DPC. TCRdb passed the RACE reads through MiXCR, listing each CDR3 protein once. The sample has over 70,000 distinct CDR3 sequences; less than 15% are singletons. The sample in question was whole blood, obtained in connection with sensitization to the hapten diphenylcyclopropenone (DPC). The receptors derive from a woman aged 50 to 65 with alopecia areata. Some clones in this sample may be carry-over from other donors' samples.

Only a few counts were recorded for this clonotype. The chain has TRBV7-9 and TRBJ2-7; 9 nucleotides agree with TRBD1. The CDR3 is 14 amino acids. Per germline, CDR1 SEHNR and CDR2 FQNEAQ (reference sequence). In DNA, the CDR3 is TGTGCTATGGATTCCGGGACAGGGAGCTACGAGCAGTACTTC. Translation gives CAMDSGTGSYEQYF.

V usage is TRBV19 and J usage is TRBJ1-6; D unresolved. V lost 7 bases, J lost 6 bases, and 19 bases lay in between. CDR3 size: 16 residues. Germline CDR1 LNHDA, CDR2 SQIVND (reference sequence). For the CDR3, the DNA is TGTGCCAGTACCCTATCACTGAGGACTCCTAATTCACCCCTCCACTTT. Translating gives CASTLSLRTPNSPLHF.

The chain has TRBV3-1 and TRBJ2-1; 13 positions agree with TRBD2. The CDR3 contains 16 residues. V shed 3 bases and J 10 bases; nucleotides not matched to a gene: 9. The germline V gene encodes CDR1 LGHDT and CDR2 YNNKEL (reference sequence). The CDR3 DNA follows: TGTGCCAGCAGCCACTGGGGACTAGCGGGATTGGGGGAGCAGTTCTTC. Protein: CASSHWGLAGLGEQFF.

This clonotype came up a few times. The V and J genes are TRBV9 and TRBJ1-2; D may be TRBD1 (5 bases). V dropped 5 bases and J dropped 2 bases, with 19 bases sitting between them. CDR3 length: 16 residues. CDR1 SGDLS and CDR2 YYNGEE come from the germline V gene. Written as DNA, the CDR3 is TGTGCCAGCAGTCCCAACTCGGGACCGACAAACTATGGCTACACCTTC. Its translation: CASSPNSGPTNYGYTF.

The J gene is TRBJ1-1, the V gene TRBV7-9, with 8 bases lining up with TRBD1. CDR3 length: 13 amino acids. J was trimmed by 1 base and V by 5 bases; bases with no gene match: 0. Germline V gene sequence: CDR1 SEHNR, CDR2 FQNEAQ (reference sequence). CDR3 loop: CASSGQGNTEAFF. DNA of the CDR3: TGTGCCAGCAGCGGACAGGGGAACACTGAAGCTTTCTTT. The variable domain in full, with the rest retrieved from reference TRBV7-9 and TRBJ1-1, is DTGVSQNPRHKITKRGQNVTFRCDPISEHNRLYWYRQTLGQGPEFLTYFQNEAQLEKSRLLSDRFSAERPKGSFSTLEIQRTEQGDSAMYLCASSGQGNTEAFFGQGTRLTVV.

The chain couples TRBV7-6 to TRBJ2-3; D ambiguous. V gave up 0 bases and J gave up 6 bases, with 10 bases separating them. Germline values: CDR1 SGHVS, CDR2 FNYEAQ. This CDR3 has 14 amino acids. The CDR3 sequence is CASSLAGFSDTQYF. As DNA, the CDR3 is TGTGCCAGCAGCTTAGCAGGATTTAGTGATACGCAGTATTTT.

This chain joins TRBV20-1 and TRBJ1-3; D gene ambiguous. The CDR3 has 14 residues. CDR1 and CDR2 from the germline V gene are DFQATT and SNEGSKA (reference sequence). The V gene lost 6 bases and the J gene lost 0 bases, with 12 bases spanning the gap. CDR3 loop: CSAAPPISGNTIYF. Here the CDR3 DNA reads TGCAGTGCCGCACCGCCCATCTCTGGAAACACCATATATTTT.

This clonotype was seen more than once but under ten times. The genes are TRBV12-3 or TRBV12-4 and TRBJ2-3; TRBD1 aligns across 7 bases. V was clipped by 8 bases and J by 4 bases; unmatched bases: 6. The CDR3 contains 13 residues. The CDR3 sequence: CASFQGVADTQYF. The CDR3 region has the DNA TGTGCCAGCTTCCAGGGGGTGGCAGATACGCAGTATTTT.

This clonotype was counted only a few times. J is TRBJ2-2 and V is TRBV7-8, with TRBD2 matching over 7 bases. J lost 0 bases, V lost 5 bases, and 12 bases had no gene match. The CDR3 is made up of 18 amino acids. Germline lookup yields CDR1 SGHVS and CDR2 FQNEAQ. Here the CDR3 DNA reads TGTGCCAGCAGCCGTCGCCTAGCGGCGTTCGCGAACACCGGGGAGCTGTTTTTT. This gives the protein CASSRRLAAFANTGELFF.